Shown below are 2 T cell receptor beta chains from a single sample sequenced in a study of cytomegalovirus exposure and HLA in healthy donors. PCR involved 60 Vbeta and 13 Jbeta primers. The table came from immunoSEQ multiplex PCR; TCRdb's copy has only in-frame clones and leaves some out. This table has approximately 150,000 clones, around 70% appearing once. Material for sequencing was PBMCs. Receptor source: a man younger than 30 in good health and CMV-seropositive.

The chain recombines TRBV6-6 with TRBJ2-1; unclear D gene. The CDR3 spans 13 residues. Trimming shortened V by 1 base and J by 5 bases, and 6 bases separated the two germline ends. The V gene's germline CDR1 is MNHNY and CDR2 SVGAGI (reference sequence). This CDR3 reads CASSYYPDNEQFF. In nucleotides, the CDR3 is TGTGCCAGCAGTTACTATCCGGACAATGAGCAGTTCTTC.

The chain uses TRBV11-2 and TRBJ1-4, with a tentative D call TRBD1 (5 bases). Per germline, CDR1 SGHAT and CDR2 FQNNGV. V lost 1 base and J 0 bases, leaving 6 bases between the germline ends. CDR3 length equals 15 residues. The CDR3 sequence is CASSLVGATNEKLFF. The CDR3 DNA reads TGTGCCAGCAGCTTAGTAGGGGCAACTAATGAAAAACTGTTTTTT. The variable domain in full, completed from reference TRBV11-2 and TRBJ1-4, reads EAGVAQSPRYKIIEKRQSVAFWCNPISGHATLYWYQQILGQGPKLLIQFQNNGVVDDSQLPKDRFSAERLKGVDSTLKIQPAKLEDSAVYLCASSLVGATNEKLFFGSGTQLSVL.